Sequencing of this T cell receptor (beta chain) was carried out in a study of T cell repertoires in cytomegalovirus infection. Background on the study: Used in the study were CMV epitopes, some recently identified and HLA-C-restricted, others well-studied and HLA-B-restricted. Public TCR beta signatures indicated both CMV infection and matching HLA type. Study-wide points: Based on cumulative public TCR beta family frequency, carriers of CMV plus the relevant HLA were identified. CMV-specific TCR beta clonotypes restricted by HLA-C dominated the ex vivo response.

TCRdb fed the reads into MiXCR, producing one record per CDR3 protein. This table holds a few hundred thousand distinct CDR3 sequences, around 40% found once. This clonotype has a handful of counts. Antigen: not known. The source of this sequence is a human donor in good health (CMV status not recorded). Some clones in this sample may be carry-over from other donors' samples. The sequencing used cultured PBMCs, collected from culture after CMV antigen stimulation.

CDR3 protein: CASSQDGTSVDTQYF. The CDR3 coding sequence is TGCGCCAGCAGCCAAGACGGGACTAGCGTAGATACGCAGTATTTT. The genes are TRBV4-3 and TRBJ2-3; TRBD2 matches 10 bases. The ends lost 0 bases at V and 5 bases at J; junction bases unmatched: 2. Germline V gene sequence: CDR1 LGHNA, CDR2 YSLEER. This CDR3 has 15 residues.